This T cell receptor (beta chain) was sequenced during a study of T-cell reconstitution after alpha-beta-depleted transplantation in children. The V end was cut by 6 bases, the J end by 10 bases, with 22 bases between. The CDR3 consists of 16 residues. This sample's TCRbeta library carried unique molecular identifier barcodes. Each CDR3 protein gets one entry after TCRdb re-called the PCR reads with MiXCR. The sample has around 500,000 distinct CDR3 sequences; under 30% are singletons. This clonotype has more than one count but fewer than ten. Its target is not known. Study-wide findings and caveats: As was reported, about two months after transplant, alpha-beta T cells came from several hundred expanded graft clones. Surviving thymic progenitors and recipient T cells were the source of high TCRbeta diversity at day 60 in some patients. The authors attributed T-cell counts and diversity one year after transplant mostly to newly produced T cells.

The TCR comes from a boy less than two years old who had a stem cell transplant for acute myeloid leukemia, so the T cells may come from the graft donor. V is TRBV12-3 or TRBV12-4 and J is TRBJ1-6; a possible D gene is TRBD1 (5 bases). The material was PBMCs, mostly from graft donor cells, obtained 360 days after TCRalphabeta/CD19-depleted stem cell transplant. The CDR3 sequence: CASRPSGLTRGSPLHF. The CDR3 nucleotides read TGTGCCAGCAGACCAAGCGGGCTGACGAGGGGCTCACCCCTCCACTTT.